This T cell receptor (beta chain) is drawn from a study of chemoradiotherapy in HPV16-positive cancers (dated by TCRdb to between 2021 and 2023). As for the study more broadly: Candidate HPV-specific T-cell clones and common TCR motifs were defined by functional T-cell assays performed on cells from a couple of HPV16-positive patients. The study asked whether T-cell immunity against the HPV oncoproteins E6 and E7 changes during chemoradiotherapy and whether it affects survival. The candidate HPV-specific TCRs and motifs were then tracked in TCR repertoires from more than 85 patients with HPV-related cancers.

Preparation of the library involved the immunoSEQ multiplex PCR assay. TCRdb re-hosts the immuneACCESS table, in-frame sequences only. Its copies lack some clones; in the studies checked, an unresolved V gene accounts for under half of them, and the cause for the rest is not known. For this sample the table gives tens of thousands of clones, of which roughly 94% were detected only once. Approximately 2.7% of the sample is held by the ten biggest clonotypes. Repertoires were sampled repeatedly over the course of chemoradiotherapy so that clonal expansion in the tumor microenvironment could be followed. Inclusive of the bounding cysteine and phenylalanine, the CDR3 is 16 residues long. The only DNA kept is the CDR3, 48 bases in frame from the first base. V drops 3 bases and J drops 4 bases, leaving 19 bases in between. Looking up the germline V gene yields CDR1 SGDLS and CDR2 YYNGEE. Study-level results and caveats: Only two HPV16-positive patients were used to derive the functional definition of HPV-specific T cells, and the survival association was reported for HPV16-positive patients. Expansion of candidate HPV-specific clones and E7-related TCR motifs was observed in the tumor microenvironment during treatment, whereas no such expansion was observed for non-HPV-specific T cells. Among HPV16-positive patients, expansion of HPV-responsive T cells during chemoradiotherapy was associated with better recurrence-free survival.

Comments on this clone: It lacks a known antigen. Qualities for individual bases were not recorded, and no much larger clone is one base off.

This specimen was acquired from a patient who underwent chemoradiotherapy. This receptor was taken from a human donor with HPV-associated anogenital cancer. The rearrangement combines TRBV9 with TRBJ1-1, and TRBD1 may be the D gene, going by 5 matching bases. CDR3 loop: CASSGGRENWRTEAFF. Read as DNA, the sequence is TGTGCCAGCAGCGGGGGGAGGGAGAATTGGCGCACTGAAGCTTTCTTT.